This T cell receptor (beta chain) was retrieved from a study of CD8+ T cells in alopecia areata. Sample treatment: oral pan-JAK inhibitor, 5-10 mg twice daily. The sample holds one count of this clone. Its antigen is currently unknown. Overall study findings and caveats: Normal skin's resident alphabeta T cells are also sequenced in scalp samples. Across lesional scalp, and particularly alopecia totalis/universalis, clonality surpassed that of normal scalp. A great number of expanded lesional clones endured in scalp and blood during tofacitinib.

Sequencing templates came from extracted RNA that was reverse transcribed into cDNA. Clones were read by immunoSEQ multiplex PCR, and TCRdb kept only the in-frame ones, dropping some. The repertoire has some 200,000 clones, 45% to 65% of them found once; the top ten carry approximately 3.3%. Trimming removed 3 bases from V and 4 bases from J; junction bases left unmatched: 2. This CDR3 spans 13 amino acids. Germline values: CDR1 MGHRA, CDR2 YSYEKL. The origin of this receptor is a human donor with alopecia areata. Sequences were derived from CD4+ T cells sorted from blood, sampled at week 4, from a patient treated with tofacitinib. J is TRBJ2-5 and V is TRBV4-1; TRBD2 matches 7 bases. The chain's CDR3 is CASSHGLGETQYF. CDR3 nucleotides: TGCGCCAGCAGCCACGGACTAGGAGAGACCCAGTACTTC.